The clone carrying this T cell receptor beta chain was seen a handful of times. Its antigen is as yet unknown. The germline V gene encodes CDR1 KGHDR and CDR2 SFDVKD. The CDR3 runs to 11 residues. V lost 9 bases to trimming and J lost 4 bases; unmatched junction nucleotides: 2. Arm-PCR of CDR3 regions and iRepertoire HTBI primers were the basis on which TCR beta libraries were built. MiXCR was run by TCRdb on the multiplex PCR reads, yielding one entry per CDR3 protein. Of hundreds of thousands of distinct CDR3 sequences listed, around 32% were seen once; the top ten hold about two fifths. These data originate in a study of regulatory T cells in long-lasting Graves disease. Study-wide points: It was possible that the small sample size reduced accuracy.

The time point: persistent/refractory GD, antithyroid drugs over 5 years with positive TRAb. The TCR library was made from RNA extracted from PBMCs. The chain uses TRBV24-1 and TRBJ2-7; 7 nucleotides match TRBD1. This specimen consisted of peripheral blood mononuclear cells (PBMCs), obtained when the disease was refractory, from a patient treated with antithyroid drugs. The sequence was obtained from a female donor with Graves disease. CDR3 protein: CATDRVYEQYF. CDR3 DNA: TGTGCCACCGACAGGGTGTACGAGCAGTACTTC.